This T cell receptor beta chain came from a study of cytomegalovirus exposure and HLA in healthy donors. The PCR contained 60 Vbeta and 13 Jbeta primers. Libraries were prepared by immunoSEQ multiplex PCR; TCRdb keeps only in-frame clonotypes and omits some of them. This table holds roughly 87,000 clones, roughly 77% found once. In the case of this clone: In the same sample, other DNA sequences code for this CDR3.

The CDR3 runs to 13 residues. With 0 bases removed from V and 5 bases from J, the gap between germline ends came to 8 bases. The germline CDR1 and CDR2 sequences are SGDLS and YYNGEE. Source material: PBMCs. This TCR was recovered from a man in his 60s in good health and CMV-seronegative. The gene calls are TRBV9 and TRBJ1-1; D call uncertain. This CDR3 is CASSVGGRTEAFF. Written as DNA, the CDR3 is TGTGCCAGCAGCGTAGGCGGGCGGACTGAAGCTTTCTTT.